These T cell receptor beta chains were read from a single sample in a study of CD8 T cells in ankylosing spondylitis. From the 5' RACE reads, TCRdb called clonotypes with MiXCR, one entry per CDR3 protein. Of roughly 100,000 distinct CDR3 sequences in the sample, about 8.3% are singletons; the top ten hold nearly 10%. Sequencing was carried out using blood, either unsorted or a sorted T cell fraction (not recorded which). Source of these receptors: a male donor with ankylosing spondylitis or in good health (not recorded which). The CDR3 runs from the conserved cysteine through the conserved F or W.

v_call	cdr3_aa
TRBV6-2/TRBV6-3	CASTQSALMPSYEQYF
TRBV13	CASSPGLAGGRSSYNEQFF
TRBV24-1	CATSDSRLSTGELFF
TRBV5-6	CASIRGRASYNEQFF
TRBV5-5	CASSFGGQGRGGYTF
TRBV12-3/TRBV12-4	CASSLVHLAGELFF
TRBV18	CASSPGITNTEAFF
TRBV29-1	CSVHGGRWAFF
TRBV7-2	CASSLRAGGVRNEQFF
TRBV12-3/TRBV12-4	CASKPWQGAIYEQFF
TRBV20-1	CSAIGPSYEQYF
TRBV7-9	CASSPNRHPGANEKLFF
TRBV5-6	CASSPKGDRAYNSPLHF
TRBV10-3	CAISSSYEQYF
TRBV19	CATRQEGDEQYF
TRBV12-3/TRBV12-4	CASSPTGAVYGYTF
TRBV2	CASSDIWGGYTF
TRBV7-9	CASSLADKVGDNEQFF
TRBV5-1	CAAGSGAEGSEQFF
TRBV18	CASSPQWTADTEAFF
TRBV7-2	CASSFWDGYEQYF
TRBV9	CASSPRGPEAFF
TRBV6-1	CASSPRTGRTNTGELFF
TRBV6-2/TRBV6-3	CASSWGLNYGYTF
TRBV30	CAWISQPWTEAFF
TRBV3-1	CASSPDQIQGAGTEAFF
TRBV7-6	CASSAGPNTEAFF
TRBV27	CASSSSGGAIEQFF
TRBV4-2	CASSQTPGIGAGELFF
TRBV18	CASSPPRRREREMGPGELFF
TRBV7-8	CASSPQGGGNTIYF
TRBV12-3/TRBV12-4	CASSLDREAFF
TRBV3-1	CASSQEREADTEQFF
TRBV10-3	CAISATIDQNEQFF
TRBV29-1	CSGQGANYGYTF
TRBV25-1	CASTGQGPNYGYTF
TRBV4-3	CASSQRTSGRSDTQYF
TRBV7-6	CASSPAPQPDTQYF
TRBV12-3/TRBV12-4	CASSLENTQYF
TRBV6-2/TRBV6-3	CAGREGLSGNTIYF
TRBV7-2	CASSPDWGGEKLFF
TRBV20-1	CSARRFLMRETQYF
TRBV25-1	CASSSKGAGGHTGELFF
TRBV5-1	CASSLAGGQSYEQYF